The present T cell receptor (beta chain) was sequenced within a study of T cells in narcolepsy (dated by TCRdb to 2016 to 2019). With regard to the full study: The study enrolled patients with narcolepsy type 1 or type 2 (NT1, NT2) together with healthy control donors. The study sought autoreactive T cells targeting hypocretin neuron self-antigens (hypocretin, TRIB2) in narcolepsy patients, using TCR Vbeta sequencing to track clonotypes in blood and CSF. Overall study results and their limits: Patients and controls had similar numbers of sequenced blood memory CD4+ clonotypes, with averages of approximately 40,000 in patients and 30,000 to 35,000 in controls. According to the report, autoreactive clonotypes were detected serially in the blood of the same patients and of different patients, but not in healthy controls. Some blood memory CD4+ repertoires from patients and controls contained no sequences matching autoreactive T cell clones. HCRT-specific and TRIB2-specific autoreactive clonotypes were highlighted in plots that compared CD4+ T cell clonotypes in CSF versus blood from the same patient.

Concerning this clone itself: What antigen it recognizes has not been identified. The input lacks base qualities; no much larger clone sits a single base away.

Library preparation employed the immunoSEQ multiplex PCR assay. Held by TCRdb, this immuneACCESS table contains in-frame sequences only and omits some clones. Under half of the omission traces to an unresolved V gene where checked; the cause of the rest is unknown. The sample table records fewer than 30,000 clones; approximately 85% of these occur just once. The top ten clonotypes cover about 10% of the sample. For TCR Vbeta sequencing, memory CD4+ T cells were sorted ex vivo from the peripheral blood of both healthy controls and narcolepsy patients. Trimming takes 0 bases off V and 3 bases off J; junction bases not matched to a gene: 7. The germline V gene gives CDR1 as SGHDT and CDR2 as YYEEEE. The CDR3 covers 16 residues, taking in both the cysteine and the phenylalanine. Kept here is only the CDR3 DNA, which spans 48 bases and is read in frame from base 1.

The source of this sequence is a human donor in good health. Material for sequencing was memory (CD45RA-) CD4+ T cells from blood. The cell subset or site label, as the study defines it: memory T cells sorted ex vivo from peripheral blood. The rearrangement combines TRBV5-6 with TRBJ2-5, with 8 bases in between that match TRBD1. Here the CDR3 is given as CASSLVGDRWEETQYF. In nucleotide form, the sequence is TGTGCCAGCAGCTTGGTGGGGGACAGGTGGGAAGAGACCCAGTACTTC.